The rows below give T cell receptor beta chains drawn from one sample of a study of blood T cell repertoires in COVID-19. The method was immunoSEQ multiplex PCR; TCRdb's version includes in-frame clones alone and lacks a portion of them. The sample consists of fewer than 80,000 clones, about 86% of them appearing once. Source material: peripheral blood. Receptors originate from a man aged 80 or over with COVID-19, enrolled during active disease. Each CDR3 is given with its conserved first and last residue. The D gene is left open where the match is weak. The listing skips clone size in some rows; elsewhere it reads once, few, many or a size class.

v_gene: TRBV27
d_gene: TRBD1
abundance: .
j_gene: TRBJ1-4
CDR3nt: TGTGCCAGCAGTTTAAGGGGGAACAGGGGGTATGAAAAACTGTTTTTT
CDR3aa: CASSLRGNRGYEKLFF

v_gene: TRBV7-9
d_gene: TRBD1
abundance: few
j_gene: TRBJ1-3
CDR3nt: TGTGCCAGCAGCTGGGGACAGGGGGCTGGAAACACCATATATTTT
CDR3aa: CASSWGQGAGNTIYF

v_gene: TRBV4-2
d_gene: .
abundance: few
j_gene: TRBJ2-1
CDR3nt: TGTGCCAGCAGCCCATTTGATACCGGGACTTCATACAATGAGCAGTTCTTC
CDR3aa: CASSPFDTGTSYNEQFF

v_gene: TRBV7-2
d_gene: TRBD1
abundance: .
j_gene: TRBJ1-1
CDR3nt: TGTGCCAGCAGCCAAACAGGGGTAGTGAACACTGAAGCTTTCTTT
CDR3aa: CASSQTGVVNTEAFF

v_gene: TRBV6-1
d_gene: .
abundance: .
j_gene: TRBJ1-1
CDR3nt: TGTGCCAGCAGTGAAGCGTCTGCGGGGGGCGCGGGAGCTTTCTTT
CDR3aa: CASSEASAGGAGAFF

v_gene: TRBV7-9
d_gene: .
abundance: .
j_gene: TRBJ1-2
CDR3nt: TGTGCCAGCAGCTTCGCCGGGGGAGCCGACTCGGGGTTGGGCTACACCTTC
CDR3aa: CASSFAGGADSGLGYTF

v_gene: TRBV7-6
d_gene: .
abundance: .
j_gene: TRBJ2-5
CDR3nt: TGTGCCAGCAGCCTTAGCGGAGAGACCCAGTACTTC
CDR3aa: CASSLSGETQYF

v_gene: TRBV18
d_gene: .
abundance: .
j_gene: TRBJ1-2
CDR3nt: TGTGCCAGCTCAAGAGACAGTTCTAACTATGGCTACACCTTC
CDR3aa: CASSRDSSNYGYTF

v_gene: TRBV7-9
d_gene: TRBD2
abundance: once
j_gene: TRBJ2-7
CDR3nt: TGTGCCAGCAGTACTACTAGCGGGGGGCCAAGCTCCTACGAGCAGTACTTC
CDR3aa: CASSTTSGGPSSYEQYF

v_gene: TRBV6-1
d_gene: TRBD1
abundance: .
j_gene: TRBJ2-7
CDR3nt: TGTGCCAGCAGTGAAGGGGGACAGGGGGCTGACGAGCAGTACTTC
CDR3aa: CASSEGGQGADEQYF

v_gene: TRBV7-2
d_gene: TRBD1
abundance: .
j_gene: TRBJ1-1
CDR3nt: TGTGCCAGCAGCTTCACCAGGGACCCCAGGGGGACTGAAGCTTTCTTT
CDR3aa: CASSFTRDPRGTEAFF

v_gene: TRBV6-5
d_gene: TRBD1
abundance: .
j_gene: TRBJ1-5
CDR3nt: TGTGCCAGCAGACAGCCAGGGGGTAGCAATCAGCCCCAGCATTTT
CDR3aa: CASRQPGGSNQPQHF

v_gene: TRBV15
d_gene: .
abundance: .
j_gene: TRBJ2-3
CDR3nt: TGTGCCACCTCACTCGCGGATAATAAGTATTTT
CDR3aa: CATSLADNKYF

v_gene: TRBV4-2
d_gene: .
abundance: .
j_gene: TRBJ1-4
CDR3nt: TGTGCCAGCAGCCAAGAGCGGTACGGATTAAATGAAAAACTGTTTTTT
CDR3aa: CASSQERYGLNEKLFF

v_gene: TRBV5-4
d_gene: .
abundance: .
j_gene: TRBJ1-3
CDR3nt: TGTGCCAGCAGCAAGATGAGCTCTGGAAACACCATATATTTT
CDR3aa: CASSKMSSGNTIYF

v_gene: TRBV19
d_gene: .
abundance: .
j_gene: TRBJ1-5
CDR3nt: TGTGCCAGTAGTAACACACAGCCCGATCAGCCCCAGCATTTT
CDR3aa: CASSNTQPDQPQHF

v_gene: TRBV7-8
d_gene: .
abundance: .
j_gene: TRBJ1-4
CDR3nt: TGTGCCAGCAGTCCGCATGGGAGGGAAAAACTGTTTTTT
CDR3aa: CASSPHGREKLFF

v_gene: TRBV9
d_gene: .
abundance: .
j_gene: TRBJ1-1
CDR3nt: TGTGCCAGCAGCGTAGGCAGGGAAGGGGCTGAAGCTTTCTTT
CDR3aa: CASSVGREGAEAFF

v_gene: TRBV11-2
d_gene: .
abundance: .
j_gene: TRBJ2-2
CDR3nt: TGTGCCAGCAGCCTATGGACTACCCACACCGGGGAGCTGTTTTTT
CDR3aa: CASSLWTTHTGELFF

v_gene: TRBV4-1
d_gene: TRBD1
abundance: .
j_gene: TRBJ2-5
CDR3nt: TGCGCCAGCAGCCCTACAGGGGGCACGGAGACCCAGTACTTC
CDR3aa: CASSPTGGTETQYF